These T cell receptor beta chains were read from a single sample in a study of T cells in Graves' hyperthyroidism and ophthalmopathy. TCRdb re-called the multiplex PCR reads with MiXCR, one entry per CDR3 protein. The repertoire holds approximately 380,000 distinct CDR3 sequences, with approximately 19% as singletons. The sequencing input was blood. These receptors were taken from a young woman with Graves' hyperthyroidism. CDR3s leave out the opening cysteine and the closing phenylalanine or tryptophan. A D gene is named only where the DNA matches it firmly.

ASSFDRSSYEQY 12 TRBJ2-7 NA TRBV7-9
ASRGEGGWETDTQY 14 TRBJ2-3 NA TRBV27
ATSPGGVGYT 10 TRBJ1-2 NA TRBV15
ASSLEGLYYEQY 12 TRBJ2-7 NA TRBV5-1
ASSLRTGLFQETQY 14 TRBJ2-5 TRBD1 TRBV5-1
ASSRQTGNTEAF 12 TRBJ1-1 NA TRBV5-4
ASSQEGFSYGYT 12 TRBJ1-2 NA TRBV3-1
ASSITGTGVEQY 12 TRBJ2-7 TRBD1 TRBV28
ASSLFKSYSNQPQH 14 TRBJ1-5 NA TRBV7-6
ASSLPETDLGDTEAF 15 TRBJ1-1 NA TRBV12-3/TRBV12-4
ASSLIFNTEAF 11 TRBJ1-1 NA TRBV11-3
ASRYDLVGPEAF 12 TRBJ1-1 NA TRBV12-3/TRBV12-4
ASSLGLAGGWYQETQY 16 TRBJ2-5 TRBD2 TRBV13
ASSRSVGNTIY 11 TRBJ1-3 NA TRBV6-1
ASSHRNRLAGSSYEQY 16 TRBJ2-7 TRBD2 TRBV7-8
ASSFGTGEGNTIY 13 TRBJ1-3 TRBD1 TRBV5-1
ASSFGPGLNQPQH 13 TRBJ1-5 NA TRBV28
ASSLAPGSNQPQH 13 TRBJ1-5 NA TRBV5-8
SASPDAAYEQY 11 TRBJ2-7 NA TRBV20-1
AISESQGAEAF 11 TRBJ1-1 NA TRBV10-3
ASSSTGSGQNTEAF 14 TRBJ1-1 NA TRBV5-1
ASSEYLGTGETQY 13 TRBJ2-5 TRBD1 TRBV25-1
ASSQDRGAQQPQH 13 TRBJ1-5 NA TRBV4-1
SAGVGDQARNTEAF 14 TRBJ1-1 NA TRBV20-1
SASYGIYSNQPQH 13 TRBJ1-5 NA TRBV20-1
ASSLSYQETQY 11 TRBJ2-5 NA TRBV12-3/TRBV12-4
ASRSEMNTEAF 11 TRBJ1-1 NA TRBV27
ASSQSGGSYNEKF 13 TRBJ2-1 TRBD2 TRBV10-1
ASSLWGTGGFYEQY 14 TRBJ2-7 TRBD1 TRBV28
ASSPGQAQNTEAF 13 TRBJ1-1 TRBD1 TRBV5-1
ASSRQGTSGANVLT 14 TRBJ2-6 TRBD1 TRBV6-4
SARDPRPSGNTIY 13 TRBJ1-3 NA TRBV20-1
ASKAGLAGEYEQY 13 TRBJ2-7 TRBD2 TRBV2
ASRLGTSGGTQETQY 15 TRBJ2-5 TRBD2 TRBV2
SVEPGGYYGYT 11 TRBJ1-2 TRBD1 TRBV29-1
ASVLGARNTGELF 13 TRBJ2-2 NA TRBV2
ASSSGSLWEQY 11 TRBJ2-7 NA TRBV11-2
ATSDPGTVEQY 11 TRBJ2-7 NA TRBV24-1
ASSIGGEAYGYT 12 TRBJ1-2 TRBD1 TRBV7-3
ASSAGGRIETQY 12 TRBJ2-5 NA TRBV25-1